This T cell receptor (beta chain) is drawn from a study of OX40 agonist ivuxolimab in advanced cancers. Study background: With ivuxolimab, an agonistic anti-OX40 (CD134) antibody, patients were treated.

This table comes from immunoSEQ multiplex PCR, and its TCRdb copy is limited to in-frame clones, with some not included. The data contain around 62,000 clones, about 79% of them singletons. The source was CD4+ or CD8+ T cells sorted from blood, collected in a trial of the OX40 agonist ivuxolimab. The origin of this receptor is an adult with an advanced solid tumor such as melanoma, head and neck, liver or kidney cancer.

CDR3 DNA: TGCGCCAGCAGCCTAAATGACGTGGTCAAAAACATTCAGTACTTC. Translated: CASSLNDVVKNIQYF. V is TRBV5-1 and J is TRBJ2-4; D is undetermined. Per germline, CDR1 SGHRS and CDR2 YFSETQ. The V gene lost 4 bases and the J gene lost 3 bases, with 14 bases spanning the gap. The CDR3 is made up of 15 amino acids.